The 24 T cell receptor beta chains listed next were all sequenced from one sample in a study of blood T cell repertoires in COVID-19. Sequencing was performed with immunoSEQ multiplex PCR; in TCRdb, only in-frame clones are kept and a portion is missing. Of approximately 120,000 clones listed, about 85% are singletons. Material: peripheral blood. Receptors originate from a woman of 80 years or more with acute or convalescent COVID-19.

This clone was picked up one time. J is TRBJ1-3 and V is TRBV12-5, with 10 positions matching TRBD1. The germline V gene encodes CDR1 LGHNT and CDR2 FRNRAP. V lost 3 bases, J lost 2 bases, and 4 bases stayed unmatched. The length of the CDR3 is 16 residues. The CDR3 protein is CASGFLGTGAGNTIYF. The CDR3 coding sequence is TGTGCTAGTGGTTTTCTCGGGACAGGGGCTGGAAACACCATATATTTT.

The chain combines TRBV7-6 with TRBJ2-5; 9 nucleotides align to TRBD2. The trim removed 8 bases at V and 4 bases at J, leaving 2 bases unmatched. The CDR3 has 12 amino acids. Germline values: CDR1 SGHVS, CDR2 FNYEAQ. This CDR3 is CASGGGGETQYF. CDR3 DNA sequence: TGTGCCAGCGGCGGGGGGGGAGAGACCCAGTACTTC.

This clone was seen only once. The chain joins TRBV6-6 to TRBJ1-2; 8 bases map to TRBD1. With V trimmed by 7 bases and J by 7 bases, 5 bases remained unmatched. The CDR3 covers 12 residues. Germline V gene lookup returns CDR1 MNHNY and CDR2 SVGAGI (reference sequence). CDR3 in DNA: TGTGCCAGCACGGACAGGGTCTTTGGCTACACCTTC. This translates into CASTDRVFGYTF.

In this sample, this clone turned up once. J is TRBJ1-5 and V is TRBV7-7, with D possibly being TRBD1 (5 bases). Germline V gives CDR1 SSHAT, CDR2 FNYEAQ (reference sequence). This CDR3 comprises 16 residues. V dropped 1 base and J dropped 1 base, with 11 bases sitting between them. The CDR3 sequence is CASSLGQGTSNQPQHF. The CDR3 DNA is TGTGCCAGCAGCTTAGGTCAGGGCACCAGCAATCAGCCCCAGCATTTT.

J is TRBJ2-1 and V is TRBV4-2, with D uncertain. The CDR3 spans 12 residues. Trimming took off 0 bases at V and 10 bases at J, with 7 bases between the two ends. In germline, CDR1 is LGHNA, CDR2 YNFKEQ. CDR3 loop: CASSQDYSEQFF. The CDR3, as DNA: TGTGCCAGCAGCCAAGATTACTCAGAGCAGTTCTTC.

The chain recombines TRBV5-6 with TRBJ1-4; the D gene is possibly TRBD1 (6 bases). The germline V gene has CDR1 SGHDT and CDR2 YYEEEE. Trimming shortened V by 4 bases and J by 0 bases, and 19 bases separated the two germline ends. This CDR3 contains 18 residues. The CDR3 DNA is TGTGCCAGCAGCAGATGGGGGGGCACGCGGGCAACTAATGAAAAACTGTTTTTT. It codes for CASSRWGGTRATNEKLFF.

This chain connects TRBV28 to TRBJ2-5; possibly TRBD2 for D (6 bases). Germline CDR1 MDHEN, CDR2 SYDVKM. V shed 3 bases and J shed 5 bases, with 16 bases lying between them. The CDR3 contains 15 residues. CDR3 nucleotides: TGTGCCAGCAGTTTTGCTGGGAGGCTCGCGGAGACCCAGTACTTC. Amino acids: CASSFAGRLAETQYF.

The chain couples TRBV7-9 to TRBJ1-1; the match to TRBD1 covers 9 bases. The trim removed 5 bases at V and 5 bases at J, leaving 9 bases unmatched. The CDR3 runs 15 residues. Per germline, CDR1 SEHNR and CDR2 FQNEAQ (reference sequence). CDR3 DNA sequence: TGTGCCAGCAGCGCCCGACAGGGGGTTGGAACTGAAGCTTTCTTT. It translates to CASSARQGVGTEAFF.

The gene calls are TRBV4-1 and TRBJ1-5; D remains ambiguous. The V end lost 4 bases, the J end lost 0 bases, and 13 bases lay between the germline ends. CDR3 length: 16 amino acids. Germline loops: CDR1 MGHRA, CDR2 YSYEKL. CDR3 nucleotide sequence: TGCGCCAGCAGCCTATCGTTACAGTATAGCAATCAGCCCCAGCATTTT. Residues: CASSLSLQYSNQPQHF.

V usage is TRBV6-2 or TRBV6-3 and J usage is TRBJ1-2; D unresolved. Germline V gene sequence: CDR1 MNHEY, CDR2 SVGEGT. The CDR3 has 12 amino acids. Trimming cost V 6 bases and J 7 bases, with 12 bases left between them. The CDR3 DNA is TGTGCCAGCAGCCCCCACGTTAGTGGCTACACCTTC. This gives the protein CASSPHVSGYTF.

V is TRBV7-2 and J is TRBJ2-3, with 9 bases that match TRBD2. The germline V gene has CDR1 SGHTA and CDR2 FQGNSA. The CDR3 is 15 amino acids. J was trimmed by 4 bases and V by 3 bases; bases with no gene match: 5. CDR3 DNA: TGTGCCAGCAGCTTGCGGGGGGGCCGGGCAGATACGCAGTATTTT. It codes for CASSLRGGRADTQYF.

The chain is built from TRBV18 and TRBJ1-1; D is ambiguous. V was trimmed by 4 bases and J by 3 bases, leaving 6 bases between them. The CDR3 covers 12 residues. Germline V CDR1 and CDR2: KGHSH, LQKENI. CDR3 in amino acids: CASSQDYTEAFF. CDR3 bases: TGTGCCAGCTCACAGGACTACACTGAAGCTTTCTTT.

This clone has a single count. The junction differs from germline at one of its ends, possibly a read error. The CDR3 DNA reads TGTGCCAGCAGATTAGGTGGGCGGGGAGTATACAATGAGCAGTTCTTC. It yields the protein CASRLGGRGVYNEQFF. This sequence joins TRBV7-2 and TRBJ2-1; a possible D gene is TRBD2 (6 bases). The CDR3 contains 16 residues. Germline-derived CDR1 and CDR2 are SGHTA and FQGNSA.

This chain connects TRBV5-4 to TRBJ2-2, with 8 bases identical to TRBD1. Losses at the gene ends were 10 bases for V and 4 bases for J; bases not matched to a gene: 6. Germline V gene sequence: CDR1 SGHNT, CDR2 YYREEE (reference sequence). This CDR3 comprises 13 residues. The CDR3 DNA reads TGTGCCGTATCGACAGGGGCCACCGGGGAGCTGTTTTTT. Protein: CAVSTGATGELFF. Based on the CDR3 plus reference TRBV5-4 and TRBJ2-2, the full variable domain is ETGVTQSPTHLIKTRGQQVTLRCSSQSGHNTVSWYQQALGQGPQFIFQYYREEENGRGNFPPRFSGLQFPNYSSELNVNALELDDSALYLCAVSTGATGELFFGEGSRLTVL.

This clone was counted a few times. The V call is TRBV2, the J call TRBJ1-5; D unclear. The CDR3 contains 13 residues. Germline V CDR1 and CDR2: SNHLY, FYNNEI. V lost 7 bases and J 2 bases, leaving 9 bases between the germline ends. The CDR3 reads CASKETGNQPQHF. The CDR3 DNA is TGTGCCAGCAAGGAGACTGGCAATCAGCCCCAGCATTTT. The whole variable domain, remainder taken from reference TRBV2 and TRBJ1-5, is EPEVTQTPSHQVTQMGQEVILRCVPISNHLYFYWYRQILGQKVEFLVSFYNNEISEKSEIFDDQFSVERPDGSNFTLKIRSTKLEDSAMYFCASKETGNQPQHFGDGTRLSIL.

CDR3 coding DNA: TGTGCCAGCAGCCGCTCACAGGGGAACTATGGCTACACCTTC. Amino acid sequence: CASSRSQGNYGYTF. The chain has TRBV7-2 and TRBJ1-2; 7 bases agree with TRBD1. Germline CDR1 and CDR2: SGHTA and FQGNSA. This CDR3 is 14 amino acids long. Trimming removed 5 bases from V and 2 bases from J; junction bases left unmatched: 5.

The V call is TRBV7-2, the J call TRBJ2-5, with TRBD1 as a possible D gene (6 bases). Deletions cut 5 bases from V and 1 base from J, with 14 bases between. CDR1 SGHTA and CDR2 FQGNSA come from the germline V gene. This CDR3 contains 15 residues. The CDR3 here is CASSQGPVSQETQYF. CDR3 nucleotide sequence: TGTGCCAGCAGCCAGGGGCCAGTAAGCCAAGAGACCCAGTACTTC.

CDR3 nucleotide sequence: TGCGCCAGCAGCCTTCATGACAGAGCTGCCACTGAAGCTTTCTTT. The encoded protein is CASSLHDRAATEAFF. The chain carries TRBV5-1 and TRBJ1-1; a weak D match, TRBD1 (5 bases). This CDR3 spans 15 amino acids. Germline CDR1 and CDR2: SGHRS and YFSETQ. V lost 4 bases and J 4 bases, leaving 17 bases between the germline ends.

The J gene is TRBJ1-2, the V gene TRBV5-1, with D possibly being TRBD1 (6 bases). V was clipped by 3 bases and J by 4 bases, with 16 bases between them. The CDR3 is 15 residues long. Germline V gives CDR1 SGHRS, CDR2 YFSETQ. The CDR3 here is CASSSDRTAGYGYTF. The CDR3 DNA reads as TGCGCCAGCAGCTCTGACAGGACGGCGGGCTATGGCTACACCTTC.

Only one count was recorded for this clone. The gene calls are TRBV4-2 and TRBJ1-6; weak D call: TRBD1 (6 bases). The CDR3 is 13 residues long. CDR1 is LGHNA, CDR2 YNFKEQ, per germline. V lost 4 bases to trimming and J lost 6 bases, with 7 bases between them. This chain's CDR3 is CASSPDSNSPLHF. The CDR3 nucleotides read TGTGCCAGCAGCCCGGACAGTAATTCACCCCTCCACTTT.

V usage is TRBV7-2 and J usage is TRBJ1-4; D perhaps matches TRBD1 (6 bases). Trimming removed 5 bases at V and 8 bases at J, with 27 bases between. The CDR3 contains 18 residues. Germline CDR1 is SGHTA and CDR2 is FQGNSA. The CDR3 sequence: CASSPHPGGSFSGEKLFF. CDR3 coding DNA: TGTGCCAGCAGCCCCCACCCGGGGGGCAGTTTTAGCGGGGAAAAACTGTTTTTT.

This clone turned up a few times. V usage is TRBV27 and J usage is TRBJ1-1; 7 bases line up with TRBD1. Trimming at V came to 5 bases and at J to 5 bases, leaving 14 bases not matched to a gene. CDR3 length: 16 residues. Germline CDR1 reads MNHEY; CDR2 reads SMNVEV (reference sequence). The CDR3 nucleotides are TGTGCCAGCAGTCTGAATCTGGTGACAGGGAGTACTGAAGCTTTCTTT. Translation gives CASSLNLVTGSTEAFF.

The chain combines TRBV5-1 with TRBJ1-1, with TRBD1 as a possible D gene (5 bases). The CDR3 totals 13 residues. Germline values: CDR1 SGHRS, CDR2 YFSETQ. Trimming pared 4 bases from V and 13 bases from J, leaving 20 bases between. The CDR3 coding sequence is TGCGCCAGCAGCGCGGGACTTGGAACCCATATTTTCTTT. This gives the protein CASSAGLGTHIFF.

J is TRBJ1-1 and V is TRBV18; D gene ambiguous. V gave up 3 bases and J gave up 3 bases, with 8 bases separating them. Germline loops: CDR1 KGHSH, CDR2 LQKENI. This CDR3 is 13 amino acids long. Here the CDR3 reads CASSPGSHTEAFF. CDR3 DNA: TGTGCCAGCTCACCCGGGTCGCACACTGAAGCTTTCTTT.